Below, 4 T cell receptor beta chains from the same sample are listed, as sequenced in a study of blood T cells in healthy people across ages. Primers used in a second PCR of about 7 to 12 cycles were a sample-barcoded 5' primer and a J-beta primer mix. In TCRdb, the 5' RACE reads were re-called with MiXCR into one record per CDR3 protein. The sample gives around 780,000 distinct CDR3 sequences, roughly 56% of which show up once; around 24% is in the top ten. The material sequenced was blood. These receptors originate from a man aged 35-49 years in good health.

This chain joins TRBV4-2 and TRBJ2-4; 9 bases agree with TRBD1. The germline CDR1 and CDR2 sequences are LGHNA and YNFKEQ. V was clipped by 4 bases and J by 1 base; unmatched bases: 8. This CDR3 has 17 amino acids. The CDR3, as DNA: TGTGCCAGCAGCCCGCAACAGGGGGCCCCCGCCAAAAACATTCAGTACTTC. It encodes CASSPQQGAPAKNIQYF.

This clonotype was seen a handful of times. The J gene is TRBJ2-5, the V gene TRBV14; D is undetermined. The CDR3 has 16 amino acids. The V gene lost 1 base and the J gene lost 4 bases, with 16 bases spanning the gap. Per germline, CDR1 SGHDN and CDR2 FVKESK. DNA for the CDR3: TGTGCCAGCAGCCAAGGGGAACCCCTCATGGGAGAGACCCAGTACTTC. The encoded protein is CASSQGEPLMGETQYF.

The rearrangement joins TRBV13 to TRBJ2-6; 10 positions match TRBD1. The CDR3 is made up of 17 amino acids. Germline loops: CDR1 PRHDT, CDR2 FYEKMQ (reference sequence). Trimming took 1 base from V and 13 from J; bases not matched to a gene: 13. CDR3 region: CASSLETRQGARRVLTF. CDR3 DNA sequence: TGTGCCAGCAGCTTAGAGACTCGACAGGGGGCCAGGCGGGTCCTGACTTTC.

The chain carries TRBV4-1 and TRBJ2-3, with 8 bases identical to TRBD2. The trim removed 3 bases at V and 6 bases at J, leaving 5 bases unmatched. Germline V lookup: CDR1 MGHRA, CDR2 YSYEKL. This CDR3 region has 14 residues. This CDR3 reads CASSQGLGTDTQYF. The CDR3 DNA follows: TGCGCCAGCAGCCAGGGACTAGGAACTGATACGCAGTATTTT.